This T cell receptor (beta chain) was sequenced for a study of shared clonotypes between healthy human individuals. Germline CDR1 and CDR2: SEHNR and FQNEAQ (reference sequence). CDR3 size: 16 residues. The V and J ends lost 6 bases and 0 bases, in that order; junction bases with no gene match: 8. Sequenced by immunoSEQ multiplex PCR; TCRdb stores in-frame clones only, minus some. The sample includes about 2.1 million clones, just under 95% of them seen just once. CD45RO-negative, CCR7-selected cells formed the naive CD8 fraction, which excluded terminally differentiated effector memory CD45RA+ cells.

This receptor was obtained from a young man in good health. Some clones in this sample may be carry-over from other donors' samples. Sequencing was performed on naive CD8+ T cells from PBMCs. The chain links TRBV7-9 to TRBJ2-7; the match to TRBD1 covers 10 bases. CDR3 nucleotides: TGTGCCAGCAGTTATTACGGACAGGGGGACTCCTACGAGCAGTACTTC. Translated, it gives CASSYYGQGDSYEQYF.